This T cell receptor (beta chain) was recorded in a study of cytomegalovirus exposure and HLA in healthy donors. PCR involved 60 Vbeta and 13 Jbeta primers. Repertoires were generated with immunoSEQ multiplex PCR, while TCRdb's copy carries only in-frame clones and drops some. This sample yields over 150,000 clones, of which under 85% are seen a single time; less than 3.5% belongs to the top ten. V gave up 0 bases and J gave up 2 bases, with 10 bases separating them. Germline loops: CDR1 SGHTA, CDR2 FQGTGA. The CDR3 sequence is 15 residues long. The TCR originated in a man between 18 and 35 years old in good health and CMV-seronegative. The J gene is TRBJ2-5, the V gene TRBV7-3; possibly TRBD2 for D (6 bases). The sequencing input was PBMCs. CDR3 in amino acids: CASSLTGTPQETQYF. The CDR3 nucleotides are TGTGCCAGCAGCTTAACCGGGACTCCACAAGAGACCCAGTACTTC. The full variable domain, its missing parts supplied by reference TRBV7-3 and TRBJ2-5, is GAGVSQTPSNKVTEKGKYVELRCDPISGHTALYWYRQSLGQGPEFLIYFQGTGAADDSGLPNDRFFAVRPEGSVSTLKIQRTERGDSAVYLCASSLTGTPQETQYFGPGTRLLVL.